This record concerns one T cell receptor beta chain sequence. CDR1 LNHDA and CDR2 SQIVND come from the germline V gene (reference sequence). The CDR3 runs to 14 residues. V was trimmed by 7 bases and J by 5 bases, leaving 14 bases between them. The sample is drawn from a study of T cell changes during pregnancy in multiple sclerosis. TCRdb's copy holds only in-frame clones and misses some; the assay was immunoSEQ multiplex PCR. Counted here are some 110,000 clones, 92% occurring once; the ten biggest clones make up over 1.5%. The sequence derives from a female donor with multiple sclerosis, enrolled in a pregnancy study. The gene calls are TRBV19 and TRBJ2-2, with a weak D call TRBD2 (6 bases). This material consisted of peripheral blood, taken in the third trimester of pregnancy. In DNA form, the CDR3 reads TGTGCCAGTACCGGGGGTGCTTGGACCGGGGAGCTGTTTTTT. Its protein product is CASTGGAWTGELFF.